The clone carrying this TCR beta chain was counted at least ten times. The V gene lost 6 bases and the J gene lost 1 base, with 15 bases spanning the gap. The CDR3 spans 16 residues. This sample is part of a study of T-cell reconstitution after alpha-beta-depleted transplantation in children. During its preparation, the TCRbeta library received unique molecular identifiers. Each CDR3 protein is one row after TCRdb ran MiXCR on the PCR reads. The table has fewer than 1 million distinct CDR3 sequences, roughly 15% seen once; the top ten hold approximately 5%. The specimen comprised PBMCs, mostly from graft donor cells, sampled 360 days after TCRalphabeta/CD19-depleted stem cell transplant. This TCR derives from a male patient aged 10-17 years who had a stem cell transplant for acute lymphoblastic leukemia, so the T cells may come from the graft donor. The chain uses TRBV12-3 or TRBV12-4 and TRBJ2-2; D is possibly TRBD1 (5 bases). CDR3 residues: CASSTPQGRNTGELFF. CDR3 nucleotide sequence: TGTGCCAGCAGCACTCCCCAGGGCAGGAACACCGGGGAGCTGTTTTTT.